What follows are 8 T cell receptor beta chains derived from one specimen sequenced in a study of identical twins. TCRdb ran MiXCR on the 5' RACE reads and lists one entry per CDR3 protein. The table records 600,000 to 800,000 distinct CDR3 sequences, 21% of them present only once. These records were also assigned to another study, of T cells expressing NK-cell markers.

Sequencing was carried out using PBMCs. All receptors derive from a woman aged 18-35 years in good health.

This clonotype occurred a few times. The chain employs TRBV5-1 and TRBJ1-2; 8 nucleotides agree with TRBD1. Germline trimming cut 4 bases from V and 3 bases from J; bases unmatched to any gene: 8. CDR1 SGHRS and CDR2 YFSETQ come from the germline V gene. CDR3 length equals 15 residues. CDR3 sequence: CASSRTQGADYGYTF. The CDR3, as DNA: TGCGCCAGCAGCCGGACCCAGGGGGCTGACTATGGCTACACCTTC.

The V gene is TRBV5-1, the J gene TRBJ2-5; D remains ambiguous. The V gene lost 0 bases and the J gene lost 10 bases, with 22 bases spanning the gap. The CDR3 extends over 16 amino acids. The germline V gene encodes CDR1 SGHRS and CDR2 YFSETQ. The CDR3 spells CASSLAGFSSAEGQYF. CDR3 sequence (DNA): TGCGCCAGCAGCTTGGCCGGATTTAGTTCGGCAGAAGGCCAGTACTTC.

This clonotype was counted many times. The chain is built from TRBV2 and TRBJ2-5; D gene unclear. CDR1 is SNHLY, CDR2 FYNNEI, per germline. CDR3 length equals 11 residues. Trimming removed 8 bases at V and 5 bases at J, with 9 bases between. CDR3 in amino acids: CASEIIETQYF. CDR3 coding DNA: TGTGCCAGCGAAATTATTGAGACCCAGTACTTC.

The chain joins TRBV7-9 to TRBJ2-7; 10 bases match TRBD2. The CDR3 spans 17 residues. Germline lookup yields CDR1 SEHNR and CDR2 FQNEAQ (reference sequence). Trimming at V came to 5 bases and at J to 0 bases, leaving 10 bases not matched to a gene. This CDR3 reads CASSKNPGTSVSYEQYF. For the CDR3, the DNA is TGTGCCAGCAGCAAAAACCCCGGGACTAGCGTCTCCTACGAGCAGTACTTC.

CDR3 residues: CASSLVRVLTDTQYF. The CDR3 DNA follows: TGTGCCAGCAGCTTGGTGCGGGTCCTAACAGATACGCAGTATTTT. The gene calls are TRBV5-5 and TRBJ2-3; D is possibly TRBD2 (5 bases). Germline V gives CDR1 SGHKS, CDR2 YYEKEE (reference sequence). This CDR3 is built from 15 residues. V shed 0 bases and J shed 3 bases, with 11 bases lying between them.

This clonotype came up a few times. CDR3 in amino acids: CAISETGNEQFF. CDR3 DNA: TGTGCCATCAGTGAGACGGGGAATGAGCAGTTCTTC. The rearrangement joins TRBV10-3 to TRBJ2-1, with D perhaps TRBD2 (5 bases). V was pared by 2 bases and J by 7 bases, with 6 bases between. The length of the CDR3 is 12 residues. CDR1 ENHRY and CDR2 SYGVKD come from the germline V gene.

V is TRBV29-1 and J is TRBJ2-7, with no clear D. CDR1 is SQVTM, CDR2 ANQGSEA, per germline. V was shortened by 4 bases and J by 1 base, with 8 bases between the two germline ends. The CDR3 spans 12 residues. CDR3 sequence (DNA): TGCAGCGTTGGTGGAACTTCCTACGAGCAGTACTTC. The encoded protein is CSVGGTSYEQYF.

This chain joins TRBV5-1 and TRBJ2-6, with unresolved D. Trimming took off 1 base at V and 0 bases at J, with 11 bases between the two ends. Germline V gives CDR1 SGHRS, CDR2 YFSETQ. The CDR3 length is 17 residues. DNA of the CDR3: TGCGCCAGCAGCTTGAATCCGGCCCACTCTGGGGCCAACGTCCTGACTTTC. It encodes CASSLNPAHSGANVLTF.